The source of this T cell receptor beta chain is a study of OX40 agonist ivuxolimab in advanced cancers. Overall study: A diagnosis of hepatocellular carcinoma, melanoma, renal cell or head and neck cancer was present in dose-escalation patients. Participants averaged approximately 60 years of age (range 23 to 79) and were about 85% male.

Measured with immunoSEQ multiplex PCR; TCRdb has only the in-frame clones, and not every one. The sample has 85,000 to 130,000 clones; about nine tenths are singletons. The sequencing used CD4+ or CD8+ T cells sorted from blood, collected in a trial of the OX40 agonist ivuxolimab. The sequence came from an adult with an advanced solid tumor such as melanoma, head and neck, liver or kidney cancer.

CDR3 coding DNA: TGTGCCAGCATGGGGGGACAGGGCTCGTACACAGATACGCAGTATTTT. Amino acid sequence: CASMGGQGSYTDTQYF. The chain employs TRBV2 and TRBJ2-3; TRBD1 agrees at 9 bases. The CDR3 consists of 16 residues. The ends lost 7 bases at V and 2 bases at J; junction bases unmatched: 10. The germline gives CDR1 SNHLY, CDR2 FYNNEI.